The TCR beta chain described here comes from a study of T cells after yellow fever vaccination. Whole-study results and caveats: Primary-vaccination clones mostly resurfaced post-booster (nearly 97% CD4, 85% to 90% CD8). Researchers cautioned that FACS-sorted repertoires could harbor abundant clonotypes contaminating from the bulk population.

5'RACE template switching produced TCR cDNA carrying a universal primer site and UMIs. Via MiXCR, TCRdb re-called the 5' RACE reads, giving one row per CDR3 protein. The sample has around 300,000 distinct CDR3 sequences; under 15% are singletons. This clonotype came up a few times. Its specificity is unknown. Germline V gene sequence: CDR1 SGDLS, CDR2 YYNGEE. The CDR3 has 17 amino acids. Trimming at V came to 4 bases and at J to 5 bases, leaving 12 bases not matched to a gene. The sequenced sample was CD4+ T cells sorted from PBMCs, obtained 45 days after the yellow fever booster vaccination. The chain is built from TRBV9 and TRBJ2-5, with 12 bases matching TRBD2. This sequence originates from a man aged 30 to 45 who received the YFV17D yellow fever vaccine. CDR3 bases: TGTGCCAGCAGCCCCCGACTAGCGGGAGTGTCAGGGGAGACCCAGTACTTC. Translating it yields CASSPRLAGVSGETQYF.